The TCR beta chain described here comes from a study of T cell responses to AZD1222 COVID-19 vaccine (dated by TCRdb to the early 2020s). Looking at the study overall: Because spike-specific TCR depth and breadth did not differ between the two schedules, AZD1222 recipients who got a second dose at roughly 4 weeks were pooled with those who got a second dose at roughly 12 weeks. TCR sequencing was performed for roughly 250 trial participants, of whom around 200 were given two doses of AZD1222 and around 25 were given two doses of MenACWY control vaccine. Trial participants were enrolled by age into 18-55, 56-69 and 70-plus year subgroups, with roughly 160, 29 and 62 TCR-sequenced participants respectively.

The count of this clone is one. The antigen it binds to is not known. Base quality data are lacking; no much larger clone is found one base away. The CDR3 regions of human TCRbeta chains were subjected to immunosequencing. The paper's data handling went like this. TCRs in the repertoires were matched against a reference library of SARS-CoV-2-specific TCRs that had been generated with the MIRA antigen-specificity platform. Breadth was defined as the fraction of unique TCRs that were SARS-CoV-2-associated. Depth was defined as the fraction of total T cells that were SARS-CoV-2-associated. Each spike-specific TCR was assigned to its reactive spike region and to a CD4 or CD8 class using the MIRA data. Log10-transformed breadth and depth values were compared by one-way ANOVA with Sidak's multiple comparisons tests. Imported from immuneACCESS, the table was reduced by TCRdb to in-frame sequences with V and J called. These copies leave out some clones; in studies compared against another copy, an unresolved V gene accounts for under half, and the cause of the remainder is not known. For V, J and clone size, that table is used; D and trimming come from the DNA. The sample table holds 120,000 to 150,000 clones, of which approximately 90% were seen once. In total, the top ten clones hold around 5.5% of the sample.

Results the study describes overall, beyond this receptor: The 56-69-year group was small, and its depth increase did not reach significance, likely because of low power. The vaccine-associated CD4 TCRs covered the entire spike protein, and the dominant responses fell in regions 160-218 and 743-854. Reportedly, close to half of the unique spike-specific TCRs recognized epitopes lying outside the regions that are mutated in the B.1.351 and B.1.1.7 variants. Because no day 14 peak-response samples were available, repertoires were characterized only after the peak T cell response. A significant rise in spike-specific TCR breadth and depth was observed after two AZD1222 doses relative to day 0 and relative to MenACWY recipients. Most participants were white British and females outnumbered males, and the authors suggested that clonal diversity may have been underestimated. Conclusions about previously exposed vaccinees are limited because only a handful of AZD1222 recipients were SARS-CoV-2 seropositive at baseline.

This sample's time point label indicates: baseline before first vaccination. The vaccinee samples were drawn from two UK trials, COV001 and COV002, one of which was a single-blind randomized controlled phase 2/3 trial testing AZD1222 (ChAdOx1 nCoV-19) in healthy adults. Trial participant PBMC samples were collected at day 0 and day 28 after the second dose for TCRbeta chain sequencing. The source of this sequence is an adult in good health. The sequencing here drew on peripheral blood, taken on day 0 of AZD1222 vaccination.

At the DNA level, the sequence is TGTGCCAGCAGCCCCAAACAGGGGAACACTGAAGCTTTCTTT. Its protein product is CASSPKQGNTEAFF. The rearranged chain carries TRBV5-4 and TRBJ1-1, with a weak D call of TRBD1 (6 bases match). CDR1 and CDR2, per the germline V gene (reference sequence), are SGHNT and YYREEE. Including the terminal cysteine and phenylalanine, the CDR3 comprises 14 residues. Only the CDR3 DNA is retained, 42 bases long and in frame from the first base. V lost 4 bases and J lost 1 base; the stretch between them is 11 bases long.